These 32 T cell receptor beta chains share one sample of origin, sequenced in a study of blood T cell repertoires in COVID-19. Profiling relied on immunoSEQ multiplex PCR, and the TCRdb table lists in-frame clones only, not all of them. The sample holds 60,000 to 90,000 clones, around nine tenths seen once. Specimen: peripheral blood. The receptors come from an elderly woman with active or convalescent COVID-19.

With respect to this clone: The sample carries other DNA sequences with the same CDR3. The V call is TRBV11-3, the J call TRBJ2-5; 8 nucleotides align to TRBD2. CDR1 SGHNT and CDR2 YENEEA come from the germline V gene. The CDR3 length is 13 residues. V lost 6 bases, J lost 3 bases, and 3 bases stayed unmatched. CDR3 protein: CASSLRGEETQYF. CDR3 nucleotides: TGTGCCAGCAGTCTGCGGGGGGAAGAGACCCAGTACTTC.

This clone was detected only a few times. The chain is built from TRBV29-1 and TRBJ2-3, with 12 bases fitting TRBD2. The CDR3 runs to 17 residues. Per the germline V gene, CDR1 is SQVTM and CDR2 is ANQGSEA. V dropped 1 base and J dropped 5; count of bases not matched to a gene: 10. CDR3 loop: CSVEGDPLAGGVDTQYF. Here the CDR3 DNA reads TGCAGCGTTGAAGGGGACCCGCTAGCGGGAGGGGTAGATACGCAGTATTTT.

The rearrangement uses TRBV7-2 and TRBJ2-3, with 8 bases identical to TRBD2. This CDR3 is 17 amino acids long. The V gene end was trimmed by 5 bases and the J gene end by 8 bases; junction bases not matched to a gene: 18. Germline CDR1 reads SGHTA; CDR2 reads FQGNSA. Here the CDR3 DNA reads TGTGCCAGCAGCCGCCCGGGTAGCGGGACTTCCACGGGTACGCAGTATTTT. Translation gives CASSRPGSGTSTGTQYF.

The chain recombines TRBV4-3 with TRBJ1-6, with TRBD1 as a possible D gene (6 bases). This CDR3 has 14 residues. Germline-derived CDR1 and CDR2 are LGHNA and YSLEER. V gave up 4 bases and J gave up 10 bases, with 14 bases separating them. CDR3 region: CASSRDGRGSPLHF. The CDR3 nucleotides are TGCGCCAGCAGCCGAGACGGCAGGGGCTCACCCCTCCACTTT.

J is TRBJ2-2 and V is TRBV18; D is unclear. The germline V gene encodes CDR1 KGHSH and CDR2 LQKENI. V was shortened by 3 bases and J by 6 bases, with 5 bases between the two germline ends. The CDR3 is 12 amino acids. CDR3 sequence: CASSPRAGELFF. The CDR3 DNA follows: TGTGCCAGCTCACCCCGCGCCGGGGAGCTGTTTTTT.

The CDR3 DNA reads as TGTGCCAGCAGCTTAGACCCTAGCGGGAGGACCGAGCAGTACTTC. It codes for CASSLDPSGRTEQYF. J is TRBJ2-7 and V is TRBV7-2, with 11 bases matching TRBD2. The junction had 5 bases not matched to a gene; V was cut back by 1 base and J by 6 bases. The germline gives CDR1 SGHTA, CDR2 FQGNSA. The length of the CDR3 is 15 residues.

In this sample, this clone turned up once. The V and J genes are TRBV5-8 and TRBJ2-3, with 9 bases that match TRBD2. Losses at the gene ends were 2 bases for V and 5 bases for J; bases not matched to a gene: 9. CDR1 SGHTS and CDR2 YDEGEE come from the germline V gene. The CDR3 runs 16 residues. CDR3 loop: CASSFLGLAIVDTQYF. As DNA, the CDR3 is TGTGCCAGCAGCTTCCTCGGACTAGCGATAGTAGATACGCAGTATTTT.

The rearrangement joins TRBV14 to TRBJ2-3; 10 bases are a match to TRBD2. Trimming removed 6 bases from V and 6 bases from J; junction bases left unmatched: 6. Germline V gene sequence: CDR1 SGHDN, CDR2 FVKESK. This CDR3 has 14 amino acids. The CDR3 reads CASRPSGSGDTQYF. Written as DNA, the CDR3 is TGTGCCAGCAGACCTAGCGGGAGTGGGGATACGCAGTATTTT.

This clone has more than one count but fewer than ten. CDR3 bases: TGTGCCAGCAGCCCTACTAGCGGGAGAGAGACCCAGTACTTC. This translates into CASSPTSGRETQYF. The chain employs TRBV7-8 and TRBJ2-5, with 11 bases matching TRBD2. Germline values: CDR1 SGHVS, CDR2 FQNEAQ. V shed 5 bases and J 4 bases; nucleotides not matched to a gene: 3. The CDR3 contains 14 residues.

This chain links TRBV11-2 with TRBJ2-5, with 9 bases fitting TRBD2. In germline, CDR1 is SGHAT, CDR2 FQNNGV. The junction had 4 bases not matched to a gene; V was cut back by 1 base and J by 4 bases. This CDR3 spans 15 amino acids. The CDR3 DNA sequence: TGTGCCAGCAGCTTAGTTGGCGGGGGGGGAGAGACCCAGTACTTC. Its protein product is CASSLVGGGGETQYF.

This sequence joins TRBV19 and TRBJ2-2; TRBD2 agrees at 7 bases. This CDR3 spans 14 amino acids. CDR1 and CDR2 from the germline V gene are LNHDA and SQIVND (reference sequence). J was trimmed by 5 bases and V by 8 bases; bases with no gene match: 8. In DNA form, the CDR3 reads TGTGCCAGTTGGTCCCTGGGGGGGACCGGGGAGCTGTTTTTT. Translated: CASWSLGGTGELFF.

This chain connects TRBV9 to TRBJ2-7; 11 bases line up with TRBD2. V trimming: 4 bases; J trimming: 2 bases; junction bases outside the gene matches: 11. CDR3 length equals 17 residues. Germline lookup yields CDR1 SGDLS and CDR2 YYNGEE. The CDR3 nucleotides are TGTGCCAGCAGCCCCCCTACGACTAGCGGGAACCCCTACGAGCAGTACTTC. Translation gives CASSPPTTSGNPYEQYF.

The V and J genes are TRBV27 and TRBJ2-3, with 7 positions matching TRBD1. V gave up 6 bases and J gave up 2 bases; unmatched junction bases: 5. Per germline, CDR1 MNHEY and CDR2 SMNVEV (reference sequence). The CDR3 totals 14 residues. The CDR3 region has the DNA TGTGCCAGCAGCCCGGGACAGCTCACAGATACGCAGTATTTT. Amino acid sequence: CASSPGQLTDTQYF.

This clone has a single count. V gene TRBV5-1 combines with J gene TRBJ2-2; TRBD1 agrees at 9 bases. Unmatched junction bases numbered 8, after V lost 4 bases and J lost 4 bases. Germline CDR1 and CDR2: SGHRS and YFSETQ. The CDR3 has 16 amino acids. For the CDR3, the DNA is TGCGCCAGCAGCGTACAGGGGGCGGGTCCCACCGGGGAGCTGTTTTTT. It specifies CASSVQGAGPTGELFF.

The chain combines TRBV6-2 or TRBV6-3 with TRBJ1-2; D unresolved. The V gene's germline CDR1 is MNHEY and CDR2 SVGEGT. V was pared by 3 bases and J by 6 bases, with 8 bases between. The CDR3 consists of 12 residues. CDR3 amino acids: CASSYSLHGYTF. The CDR3 bases are TGTGCCAGCAGTTATTCTCTCCATGGCTACACCTTC.

This chain links TRBV27 with TRBJ2-7, with 8 bases lining up with TRBD2. V was clipped by 0 bases and J by 2 bases; unmatched bases: 9. The CDR3 contains 17 residues. Per germline, CDR1 MNHEY and CDR2 SMNVEV (reference sequence). The CDR3 bases are TGTGCCAGCAGTTTATCCACTCCATCGGGGGGGGCCTACGAGCAGTACTTC. The encoded protein is CASSLSTPSGGAYEQYF.

This sequence joins TRBV18 and TRBJ2-3, with D unresolved. CDR1 KGHSH and CDR2 LQKENI come from the germline V gene. The CDR3 is 13 residues long. Trimming stripped 6 bases from V and 6 bases from J, with 13 bases between. CDR3 residues: CASSLTRVDTQYF. The CDR3 DNA follows: TGTGCCAGCTCTCTTACACGTGTGGATACGCAGTATTTT.

The chain employs TRBV6-1 and TRBJ1-2; no reliable D call. Germline V gene data show CDR1 as MNHNS and CDR2 as SASEGT. The V and J ends lost 0 bases and 13 bases respectively, with 12 bases between them. This CDR3 is 12 amino acids long. In DNA, the CDR3 is TGTGCCAGCAGTGAAGCTGGACGAGAGGGCACCTTC. Translated, it gives CASSEAGREGTF.

The count of this clone is one. CDR3 residues: CASTLGSGGGINEQFF. CDR3 DNA: TGTGCCAGCACCCTGGGTAGCGGAGGGGGCATCAATGAGCAGTTCTTC. The chain links TRBV7-2 to TRBJ2-1; maybe TRBD1 (7 bases). V lost 7 bases and J lost 6, with 22 bases in between. Germline lookup yields CDR1 SGHTA and CDR2 FQGNSA. CDR3 length: 16 amino acids.

The chain combines TRBV3-1 (or the pseudogene TRBV3-2) with TRBJ2-7, with D perhaps matching TRBD2 (5 bases). This CDR3 is built from 11 residues. CDR1 and CDR2 from the germline V gene are LGHDT and YNNKEL (reference sequence). V was cut by 8 bases and J by 6 bases, with 11 bases left in between. The CDR3 bases are TGTGCCAGCGAGCGTGGGAGCGAGCAGTACTTC. This sequence encodes CASERGSEQYF.

This sequence joins TRBV27 and TRBJ1-1, with 8 nucleotides matching TRBD1. Germline-derived CDR1 and CDR2 are MNHEY and SMNVEV (reference sequence). V was clipped by 2 bases and J by 5 bases; unmatched bases: 7. There are 15 residues in the CDR3. The CDR3 is CASSLSTGGWTEAFF. DNA for the CDR3: TGTGCCAGCAGTTTAAGCACAGGGGGATGGACTGAAGCTTTCTTT.

V gene TRBV19 combines with J gene TRBJ2-7, with 9 positions matching TRBD1. This CDR3 has 15 amino acids. Trimming removed 4 bases from V and 4 bases from J; junction bases left unmatched: 8. Germline V gene sequence: CDR1 LNHDA, CDR2 SQIVND (reference sequence). The CDR3 DNA follows: TGTGCCAGTAGTACGGTACCGGGACAGGGATACGAGCAGTACTTC. Protein: CASSTVPGQGYEQYF.

CDR3 loop: CASSLQETQYF. CDR3 bases: TGTGCCAGCAGCCTTCAAGAGACCCAGTACTTC. The rearrangement joins TRBV7-9 to TRBJ2-5; D unclear. Trimming shortened V by 5 bases and J by 2 bases, and 3 bases separated the two germline ends. Germline values: CDR1 SEHNR, CDR2 FQNEAQ (reference sequence). This CDR3 has 11 amino acids.

CDR3: CASRQEGQGVGYTF. Here the CDR3 DNA reads TGTGCCAGCAGACAAGAGGGACAGGGAGTTGGCTACACCTTC. V is TRBV2 and J is TRBJ1-2; 9 bases fit TRBD1. The CDR3 sequence is 14 residues long. J lost 7 bases, V lost 6 bases, and 9 bases had no gene match. Germline values: CDR1 SNHLY, CDR2 FYNNEI.

This clone was seen just once. The chain uses TRBV5-4 and TRBJ2-7; 10 positions match TRBD1. The germline gives CDR1 SGHNT, CDR2 YYREEE (reference sequence). V gave up 2 bases and J gave up 1 base; unmatched junction bases: 6. The CDR3 is 16 residues long. Here the CDR3 DNA reads TGTGCCAGCAGCTTCAGGCCGGGACAGGGGTCCTACGAGCAGTACTTC. It yields the protein CASSFRPGQGSYEQYF. Drawing the rest from reference TRBV5-4 and TRBJ2-7, the complete variable domain is ETGVTQSPTHLIKTRGQQVTLRCSSQSGHNTVSWYQQALGQGPQFIFQYYREEENGRGNFPPRFSGLQFPNYSSELNVNALELDDSALYLCASSFRPGQGSYEQYFGPGTRLTVT.

This clone appeared a single time. The CDR3 DNA sequence: TGTGCCAGCAAAACAGGGGCAGATACGCAGTATTTT. Protein: CASKTGADTQYF. The chain has TRBV12-3 or TRBV12-4 and TRBJ2-3; 7 bases fit TRBD1. CDR3 length equals 12 residues. With V trimmed by 7 bases and J by 4 bases, 2 bases remained unmatched.

The gene calls are TRBV5-1 and TRBJ2-3; 8 bases agree with TRBD2. In germline, CDR1 is SGHRS, CDR2 YFSETQ. The CDR3 is 15 amino acids. V gave up 0 bases and J gave up 2 bases; unmatched junction bases: 2. CDR3 bases: TGCGCCAGCAGCTTGGGAGCGGGGGACACAGATACGCAGTATTTT. Amino acids: CASSLGAGDTDTQYF.

V is TRBV4-3 and J is TRBJ2-5; 7 bases are a match to TRBD1. CDR1 is LGHNA and CDR2 is YSLEER in the germline V gene. V was clipped by 1 base and J by 1 base; unmatched bases: 6. The CDR3 consists of 16 residues. This CDR3 reads CASSQGNRGTQETQYF. The CDR3 nucleotides are TGCGCCAGCAGCCAAGGGAACAGGGGAACCCAAGAGACCCAGTACTTC.

The rearrangement links TRBV30 to TRBJ1-2; 7 nucleotides line up with TRBD1. V shed 2 bases and J 7 bases; nucleotides not matched to a gene: 7. This CDR3 is built from 13 residues. Germline values: CDR1 GTSNPN, CDR2 SVGIG (reference sequence). CDR3 sequence reads: CAWSPTDRAGYTF. The CDR3 DNA is TGTGCCTGGAGTCCTACAGACAGGGCTGGCTACACCTTC.

The chain recombines TRBV19 with TRBJ2-1; 9 bases agree with TRBD1. This CDR3 contains 16 residues. The V segment lost 4 bases and the J segment 9 bases; nucleotides outside the gene matches: 13. Germline CDR1 and CDR2: LNHDA and SQIVND (reference sequence). CDR3: CASSTRALRDRAEQFF. CDR3 DNA sequence: TGTGCCAGTAGTACGCGGGCACTCCGGGACAGGGCTGAGCAGTTCTTC.

This rearrangement joins TRBV3-1 (or the pseudogene TRBV3-2) to TRBJ2-3; 7 bases align to TRBD2. Germline V gives CDR1 LGHDT, CDR2 YNNKEL (reference sequence). V trimming: 0 bases; J trimming: 1 base; junction bases outside the gene matches: 4. The CDR3 covers 16 residues. CDR3 residues: CASSQEWAGGTDTQYF. CDR3 sequence (DNA): TGTGCCAGCAGCCAAGAGTGGGCGGGAGGCACAGATACGCAGTATTTT.

This clone was seen only once. The chain joins TRBV7-2 to TRBJ2-2, with 7 bases lining up with TRBD2. This CDR3 region has 13 residues. With 5 bases clipped from V and 5 bases from J, the junction kept 2 bases outside the gene matches. Germline assignment: CDR1 SGHTA and CDR2 FQGNSA. The CDR3 is CASSRGVTGELFF. The CDR3 DNA reads TGTGCCAGCAGCCGGGGGGTTACCGGGGAGCTGTTTTTT.